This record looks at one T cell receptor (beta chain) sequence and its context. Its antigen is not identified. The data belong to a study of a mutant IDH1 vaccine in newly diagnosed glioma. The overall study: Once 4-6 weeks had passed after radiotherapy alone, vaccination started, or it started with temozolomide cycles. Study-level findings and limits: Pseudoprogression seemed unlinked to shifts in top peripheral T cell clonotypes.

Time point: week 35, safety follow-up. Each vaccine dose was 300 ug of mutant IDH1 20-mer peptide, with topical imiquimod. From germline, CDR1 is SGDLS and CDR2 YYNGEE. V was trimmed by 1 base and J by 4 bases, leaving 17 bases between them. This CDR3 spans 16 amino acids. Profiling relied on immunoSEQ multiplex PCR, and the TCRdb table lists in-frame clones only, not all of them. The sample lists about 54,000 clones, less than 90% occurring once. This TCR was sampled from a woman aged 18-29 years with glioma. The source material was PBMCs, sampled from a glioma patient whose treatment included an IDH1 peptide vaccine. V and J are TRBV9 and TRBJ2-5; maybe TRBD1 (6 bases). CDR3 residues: CASSVSLGRGLETQYF. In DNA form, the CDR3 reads TGTGCCAGCAGCGTAAGCTTGGGCAGGGGATTAGAGACCCAGTACTTC.